The clone carrying this TCR beta chain was counted between two and nine times. Preparation of the TCRbeta library involved a method that used unique molecular identifiers. In TCRdb, the PCR reads were re-called with MiXCR into one record per CDR3 protein. The repertoire includes over 150,000 distinct CDR3 sequences, roughly 7.5% of them detected once, and approximately 3% sits in the top ten. This record comes from a study of T-cell reconstitution after alpha-beta-depleted transplantation in children. This sample comprised PBMCs from the stem cell graft donor, obtained from the stem cell graft. This receptor was identified in a human donor who donated a stem cell graft to a child with Wiskott-Aldrich syndrome.

For the CDR3, the DNA is TGTGCCAGCAGCTTAGGCCGGACAGTCCAAGAGACCCAGTACTTC. Its translation: CASSLGRTVQETQYF. J is TRBJ2-5 and V is TRBV7-9, with a possible D match to TRBD1 (6 bases). The V gene's germline CDR1 is SEHNR and CDR2 FQNEAQ (reference sequence). Trimming removed 1 base at V and 1 base at J, with 10 bases between. The CDR3 contains 15 residues.